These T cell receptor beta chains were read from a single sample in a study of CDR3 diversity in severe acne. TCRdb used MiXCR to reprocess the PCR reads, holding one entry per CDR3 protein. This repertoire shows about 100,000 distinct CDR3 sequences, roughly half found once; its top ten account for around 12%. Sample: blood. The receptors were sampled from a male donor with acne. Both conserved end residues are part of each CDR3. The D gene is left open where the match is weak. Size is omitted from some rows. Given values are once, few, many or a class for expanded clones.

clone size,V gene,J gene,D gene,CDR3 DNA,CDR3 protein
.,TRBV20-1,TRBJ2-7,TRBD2,TGCAGTGCTAGAGAGGCTAGCGGGAGAATGTACGAGCAGTACTTC,CSAREASGRMYEQYF
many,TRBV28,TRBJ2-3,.,TGTGCCAGCAGTCCCAGCGGCCGCACAGATACGCAGTATTTT,CASSPSGRTDTQYF
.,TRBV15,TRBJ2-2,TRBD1,TGTGCCACCAGCAGAGCCTGGGACGACAGGGGAGACGGGGAGCTGTTTTTT,CATSRAWDDRGDGELFF
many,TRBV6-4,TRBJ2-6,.,TGTGCCAGCGCACTACTCTCTGGGGCCAACGTCCTGACTTTC,CASALLSGANVLTF
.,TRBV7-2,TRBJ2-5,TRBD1,TGTGCCAGCAGTGATGGGGACAGGGGGCGTCGAGAGACCCAGTACTTC,CASSDGDRGRRETQYF
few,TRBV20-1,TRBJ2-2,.,TGCAGTGCTATGGTGCCCCTCTCCGGCGGGGAGCTGTTTTTT,CSAMVPLSGGELFF
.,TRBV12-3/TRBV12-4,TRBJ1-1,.,TGTGCCAGCTGGTTCAGTGAAAACACTGAAGCTTTCTTT,CASWFSENTEAFF
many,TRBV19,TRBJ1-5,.,TGTGCCAGTAGCGGCCAGCGTTTTGGTCAGCCCCAGCATTTT,CASSGQRFGQPQHF
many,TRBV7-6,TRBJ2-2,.,TGTGCCAGCAGCTTAACAGGGAAAAACACCGGGGAGCTGTTTTTT,CASSLTGKNTGELFF
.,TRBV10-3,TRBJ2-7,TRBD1,TGTGCCATCAGCGATCCGGGACAGGCGAAATACGAGCAGTACTTC,CAISDPGQAKYEQYF
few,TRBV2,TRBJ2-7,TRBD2,TGTGCCAGCGGACTAGCGGGAGAAGTGGGCGAGCAGTACTTC,CASGLAGEVGEQYF
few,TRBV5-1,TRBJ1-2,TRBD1,TGCGCCAGCAGCTCTCGACAGGGTCCTAACTATGGCTACACCTTC,CASSSRQGPNYGYTF
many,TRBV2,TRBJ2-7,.,TGTGCCAGCAGTGCTTTTGTTCGTAGCTCCTACGAGCAGTACTTC,CASSAFVRSSYEQYF
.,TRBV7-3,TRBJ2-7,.,TGTGCCAGCAGTCCAGGCCCTAACGAGCAGTACTTC,CASSPGPNEQYF
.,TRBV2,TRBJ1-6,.,TGTGCCAGCAGTATCCGGGACATAGATAATTCACCCCTCCACTTT,CASSIRDIDNSPLHF
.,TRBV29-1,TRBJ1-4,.,TGCAGCGTTGTGGGGGGTCTGGGTGAAAAACTGTTTTTT,CSVVGGLGEKLFF
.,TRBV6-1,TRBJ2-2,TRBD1,TGTGCCAGCAGTGCGGGGACAGGGAGCACCGGGGAGCTGTTTTTT,CASSAGTGSTGELFF
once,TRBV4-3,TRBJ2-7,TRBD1,TGCGCCAGCAGTCTTTCGGACAGGACCTACGAGCAGTACTTC,CASSLSDRTYEQYF
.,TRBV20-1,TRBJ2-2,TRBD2,TGCAGTGCGCCGACCGCCGGGACTAGTGGCGGGGAGCTGTTTTTT,CSAPTAGTSGGELFF
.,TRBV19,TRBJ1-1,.,TGTGCCAGTAGTCCCTACGAGGTGGGGAGTACTGAAGCTTTCTTT,CASSPYEVGSTEAFF
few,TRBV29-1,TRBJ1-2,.,TGCAGCGTTGCCACAGGGAACTATGGCTACACCTTC,CSVATGNYGYTF
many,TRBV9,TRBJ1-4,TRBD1,TGTGCCAGCAGCGTAGGCGGGACAGGGTTTGAAAAACTGTTTTTT,CASSVGGTGFEKLFF
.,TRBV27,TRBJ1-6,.,TGTGCCAGCAGGGTCCAGGGAAACCACAATTCACCCCTCCACTTT,CASRVQGNHNSPLHF
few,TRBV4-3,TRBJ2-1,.,TGCGCCAGCAGCCAAAAGGCAGATAGCTCCTACAATGAGCAGTTCTTC,CASSQKADSSYNEQFF
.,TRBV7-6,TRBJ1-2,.,TGTGCCAGCAGCCCCGGGTGGGGGGGCGTCGGCTATGGCTACACCTTC,CASSPGWGGVGYGYTF
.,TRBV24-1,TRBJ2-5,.,TGTGCCACCAGTGATTTTGGCGGGCGGGAGACCCAGTACTTC,CATSDFGGRETQYF
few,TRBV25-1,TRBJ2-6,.,TGTGCCAGCATGGCCAGGGGATACTCTGGGGCCAACGTCCTGACTTTC,CASMARGYSGANVLTF
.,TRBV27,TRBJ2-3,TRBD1,TGTGCCAGCAGGAGGAGACAGGGCCCCGATACGCAGTATTTT,CASRRRQGPDTQYF
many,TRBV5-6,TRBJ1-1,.,TGTGCCAGCAGCTTGGTAAGTCGCACTGAAGCTTTCTTT,CASSLVSRTEAFF
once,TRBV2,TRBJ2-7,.,TGTGCCAGCAGTTATTCGGGGACGGTTGTTTACTACGAGCAGTACTTC,CASSYSGTVVYYEQYF
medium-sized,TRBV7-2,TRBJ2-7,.,TGTGCCAGCAGCTCTACATCGCGGTCCTACGAGCAGTACTTC,CASSSTSRSYEQYF